The 26 T cell receptor beta chains given below trace back to one sample, sequenced in a study of blood T cell repertoires in COVID-19. The assay was immunoSEQ multiplex PCR, and TCRdb's table has in-frame clones only and misses some. The sample gives 110,000 to 150,000 clones, around three quarters of which show up once; roughly 8.7% is in the top ten. Sequencing was carried out using peripheral blood. The receptor source for this set is a man between 45 and 60 years old with active or convalescent COVID-19.

V usage is TRBV14 and J usage is TRBJ2-1, with 14 bases aligning to TRBD2. Losses at the gene ends were 4 bases for V and 6 bases for J; bases not matched to a gene: 8. Germline CDR1 SGHDN, CDR2 FVKESK. This CDR3 is built from 17 residues. The CDR3 is CASSPGLAGDFFNEQFF. Written as DNA, the CDR3 is TGTGCCAGCAGCCCGGGACTAGCGGGAGATTTCTTCAATGAGCAGTTCTTC.

The V gene is TRBV9, the J gene TRBJ1-1; D is unresolved. CDR3 length equals 13 residues. The V and J ends lost 0 bases and 3 bases respectively, with 6 bases between them. Germline CDR1 reads SGDLS; CDR2 reads YYNGEE. The CDR3 region has the DNA TGTGCCAGCAGCGTAGCGGGGTACACTGAAGCTTTCTTT. Translation: CASSVAGYTEAFF.

This clone was seen a handful of times. The chain carries TRBV28 and TRBJ2-1; D perhaps matches TRBD1 (5 bases). The CDR3 extends over 15 amino acids. Germline lookup yields CDR1 MDHEN and CDR2 SYDVKM. V was shortened by 1 base and J by 3 bases, with 10 bases between the two germline ends. The CDR3 bases are TGTGCCAGCAGTTTATTCAGAGACAGCTACAATGAGCAGTTCTTC. Amino acid sequence: CASSLFRDSYNEQFF.

This sequence joins TRBV7-9 and TRBJ1-6, with D perhaps matching TRBD1 (6 bases). V lost 5 bases and J lost 4, with 9 bases in between. Germline V gene sequence: CDR1 SEHNR, CDR2 FQNEAQ (reference sequence). This CDR3 region has 14 residues. The CDR3 region is CASSVDSYNSPLHF. The CDR3 DNA sequence: TGTGCCAGCAGCGTGGACAGTTATAATTCACCCCTCCACTTT.

V and J are TRBV3-1 (or the pseudogene TRBV3-2) and TRBJ2-3; D may be TRBD2 (6 bases). There are 13 residues in the CDR3. Trimming removed 8 bases at V and 2 bases at J, with 11 bases between. The germline gives CDR1 LGHDT, CDR2 YNNKEL (reference sequence). The CDR3 sequence is CASRRDSTDTQYF. CDR3 nucleotide sequence: TGTGCCAGCCGACGGGACTCCACAGATACGCAGTATTTT.

The count of this clone is one. The chain has TRBV11-2 and TRBJ1-1, with D perhaps TRBD1 (5 bases). This CDR3 is built from 14 residues. From germline, CDR1 is SGHAT and CDR2 FQNNGV. V was cut by 5 bases and J by 1 base, with 11 bases left in between. CDR3 DNA: TGTGCCAGCAGCCTAGGGGCAGGGAACACTGAAGCTTTCTTT. Translating gives CASSLGAGNTEAFF. Drawing the rest from reference TRBV11-2 and TRBJ1-1, the complete variable domain is EAGVAQSPRYKIIEKRQSVAFWCNPISGHATLYWYQQILGQGPKLLIQFQNNGVVDDSQLPKDRFSAERLKGVDSTLKIQPAKLEDSAVYLCASSLGAGNTEAFFGQGTRLTVV.

J is TRBJ1-2 and V is TRBV6-5; D is possibly TRBD1 (6 bases). Germline-derived CDR1 and CDR2 are MNHEY and SVGAGI. Trimming shortened V by 8 bases and J by 7 bases, and 17 bases separated the two germline ends. The CDR3 is 13 residues long. CDR3 sequence: CASLGAGRGGYTF. CDR3 DNA: TGTGCCAGCTTGGGGGCAGGTCGTGGTGGCTACACCTTC.

The sample holds one count of this clone. The junction and the germline gene differ at one end; a read error may be behind it. The chain carries TRBV28 and TRBJ1-1; 7 positions match TRBD1. Germline V lookup: CDR1 MDHEN, CDR2 SYDVKM. There are 19 residues in the CDR3. CDR3 nucleotides: TGTCCCAGCAGCCGCCGGGGGCAGGGGGGTGGGGGCCATGGCCCTGAAGCTTTCTTT. Protein: CPSSRRGQGGGGHGPEAFF.

This clone was seen only once. Its ends do not fully match the called genes, so a read error is possible. The chain uses TRBV7-7 and TRBJ2-7, with D perhaps matching TRBD1 (7 bases). Per germline, CDR1 SSHAT and CDR2 FNYEAQ (reference sequence). The CDR3 is 15 residues long. In nucleotides, the CDR3 is TGTGCTAGCAGCTTAGGAGACGGAGGGGGCCACGAGCAGTACTTC. This codes for CASSLGDGGGHEQYF.

This clone has more than one count but fewer than ten. The V gene is TRBV7-3, the J gene TRBJ2-3, with 9 positions matching TRBD1. The germline gives CDR1 SGHTA, CDR2 FQGTGA. The CDR3 spans 15 residues. V was pared by 4 bases and J by 4 bases, with 6 bases of the junction left unmatched. This chain's CDR3 is CASSSGQGLADTQYF. As DNA, the CDR3 is TGTGCCAGCAGCTCGGGACAGGGTCTGGCAGATACGCAGTATTTT.

This chain uses TRBV27 with TRBJ2-2; unclear D gene. V was shortened by 1 base and J by 2 bases, with 8 bases between the two germline ends. This CDR3 has 15 residues. Germline V gene lookup returns CDR1 MNHEY and CDR2 SMNVEV (reference sequence). This CDR3 is CASSLWRDNTGELFF. The CDR3, as DNA: TGTGCCAGCAGTTTATGGAGAGATAACACCGGGGAGCTGTTTTTT.

In DNA, the CDR3 is TGTGCCAGCAGCCATTTTAACGGCGGGGACTCTGGAAACACCATATATTTT. This sequence encodes CASSHFNGGDSGNTIYF. This chain links TRBV11-2 with TRBJ1-3, with unresolved D. Trimming stripped 5 bases from V and 0 bases from J, with 17 bases between. This CDR3 has 17 amino acids. CDR1 and CDR2 (germline): SGHAT, FQNNGV.

The V call is TRBV28, the J call TRBJ1-3; no reliable D call. The V end was cut by 3 bases, the J end by 6 bases, with 9 bases between. This CDR3 is built from 13 residues. Germline values: CDR1 MDHEN, CDR2 SYDVKM. The CDR3, as DNA: TGTGCCAGCAGTTTCCGGGTGTCAAACACCATATATTTT. It is translated as CASSFRVSNTIYF.

The chain joins TRBV5-6 to TRBJ2-7; possible D gene TRBD1, 5 bases. The CDR3 loop spans 15 amino acids. V shed 3 bases and J shed 7 bases, with 20 bases lying between them. CDR1 and CDR2 (germline): SGHDT, YYEEEE. The CDR3 coding sequence is TGTGCCAGCAGCTGGGTTGACAGCGCAGGCTGGGAGCAGTACTTC. This sequence encodes CASSWVDSAGWEQYF.

The chain recombines TRBV28 with TRBJ2-3; a weak D match, TRBD1 (5 bases). The germline V gene encodes CDR1 MDHEN and CDR2 SYDVKM. The V end lost 1 base, the J end lost 0 bases, and 8 bases lay between the germline ends. The CDR3 consists of 15 residues. This CDR3 is CASSLFGASTDTQYF. In nucleotides, the CDR3 is TGTGCCAGCAGTTTATTTGGGGCTAGCACAGATACGCAGTATTTT.

In DNA, the CDR3 is TGTGCCAGCAGCTTAGGGGGGGGGAGCACAGATACGCAGTATTTT. It encodes CASSLGGGSTDTQYF. This chain links TRBV11-2 with TRBJ2-3, with TRBD2 matching 7 bases. CDR3 length: 15 residues. The trim removed 1 base at V and 0 bases at J, leaving 1 base unmatched. Germline loops: CDR1 SGHAT, CDR2 FQNNGV.

The chain uses TRBV28 and TRBJ2-1, with D perhaps TRBD1 (5 bases). Trimming removed 6 bases from V and 8 bases from J, with 11 bases in between. This CDR3 spans 12 amino acids. Germline-derived CDR1 and CDR2 are MDHEN and SYDVKM. DNA for the CDR3: TGTGCCAGCAGGGAACAGGACGATGAGCAGTTCTTC. It codes for CASREQDDEQFF.

This chain links TRBV14 with TRBJ2-2, with a weak D call TRBD2 (6 bases). With 4 bases removed from V and 4 bases from J, the gap between germline ends came to 13 bases. The CDR3 covers 15 residues. CDR1 and CDR2 (germline): SGHDN, FVKESK. The CDR3 region is CASSPFGGSTGELFF. CDR3 in DNA: TGTGCCAGCAGCCCATTTGGAGGGAGCACCGGGGAGCTGTTTTTT.

This clone was counted once. This chain links TRBV19 with TRBJ2-1; D is uncertain. Looked up from germline, CDR1 is LNHDA and CDR2 is SQIVND (reference sequence). The CDR3 is 14 amino acids. Between the trimmed V and J ends, which lost 7 bases and 0 bases, there was a span of 10 bases. DNA for the CDR3: TGTGCCAGTACCGATCTTAGCTCCTACAATGAGCAGTTCTTC. Its translation: CASTDLSSYNEQFF.

In its sample, this clone was seen a few times. The chain is built from TRBV28 and TRBJ2-5, with 9 positions matching TRBD2. The CDR3 covers 15 residues. With 4 bases clipped from V and 5 bases from J, the junction kept 8 bases outside the gene matches. CDR1 is MDHEN, CDR2 SYDVKM, per germline. In DNA, the CDR3 is TGTGCCAGCAGTTCCACTAGCGGGCGGAGGGAGACCCAGTACTTC. It is translated as CASSSTSGRRETQYF. Based on the CDR3 plus reference TRBV28 and TRBJ2-5, the full variable domain is DVKVTQSSRYLVKRTGEKVFLECVQDMDHENMFWYRQDPGLGLRLIYFSYDVKMKEKGDIPEGYSVSREKKERFSLILESASTNQTSMYLCASSSTSGRRETQYFGPGTRLLVL.

The chain links TRBV7-8 to TRBJ2-1, with D maybe TRBD1 (6 bases). Germline V CDR1 and CDR2: SGHVS, FQNEAQ. V was pared by 2 bases and J by 2 bases, with 13 bases between. The CDR3 is 16 residues long. The CDR3 nucleotides are TGTGCCAGCAGCTTAACCCCAGGGGTCACCTACAATGAGCAGTTCTTC. It translates to CASSLTPGVTYNEQFF.

The chain is built from TRBV9 and TRBJ1-1, with D uncertain. Germline CDR1 SGDLS, CDR2 YYNGEE. Trimming stripped 2 bases from V and 0 bases from J, with 11 bases between. The CDR3 is 15 amino acids. The CDR3: CASSVAGGMNTEAFF. CDR3 DNA: TGTGCCAGCAGCGTCGCCGGAGGGATGAACACTGAAGCTTTCTTT. Based on the CDR3 plus reference TRBV9 and TRBJ1-1, the full variable domain is DSGVTQTPKHLITATGQRVTLRCSPRSGDLSVYWYQQSLDQGLQFLIQYYNGEERAKGNILERFSAQQFPDLHSELNLSSLELGDSALYFCASSVAGGMNTEAFFGQGTRLTVV.

The V gene is TRBV5-6, the J gene TRBJ1-2, with 11 bases matching TRBD1. CDR1 and CDR2 from the germline V gene are SGHDT and YYEEEE. The CDR3 covers 15 residues. The junction had 7 bases not matched to a gene; V was cut back by 4 bases and J by 5 bases. CDR3 sequence (DNA): TGTGCCAGCAGCGGGGCCGGACAGGGGGCGTATGGCTACACCTTC. This translates into CASSGAGQGAYGYTF.

J is TRBJ2-3 and V is TRBV4-1; D is undetermined. V gave up 0 bases and J gave up 0 bases, with 7 bases separating them. Germline assignment: CDR1 MGHRA and CDR2 YSYEKL. This CDR3 has 15 amino acids. For the CDR3, the DNA is TGCGCCAGCAGCCAAGAATCCTCTAGCACAGATACGCAGTATTTT. As protein: CASSQESSSTDTQYF.

V gene TRBV5-4 combines with J gene TRBJ2-5, with D maybe TRBD2 (6 bases). The CDR3 is made up of 14 amino acids. Deletions cut 0 bases from V and 5 bases from J, with 11 bases between. Germline values: CDR1 SGHNT, CDR2 YYREEE (reference sequence). Here the CDR3 reads CASSLAGVGETQYF. CDR3 nucleotides: TGTGCCAGCAGCTTGGCGGGGGTCGGGGAGACCCAGTACTTC. Full variable domain (remainder filled in from reference TRBV5-4 and TRBJ2-5): ETGVTQSPTHLIKTRGQQVTLRCSSQSGHNTVSWYQQALGQGPQFIFQYYREEENGRGNFPPRFSGLQFPNYSSELNVNALELDDSALYLCASSLAGVGETQYFGPGTRLLVL.

The rearrangement links TRBV3-1 (or the pseudogene TRBV3-2) to TRBJ1-1; weak D call: TRBD1 (6 bases). V was trimmed by 5 bases and J by 4 bases, leaving 23 bases between them. The CDR3 extends over 17 amino acids. Germline loops: CDR1 LGHDT, CDR2 YNNKEL (reference sequence). CDR3: CASSSPGYRERSTEAFF. The CDR3 DNA sequence: TGTGCCAGCAGCTCCCCGGGCTACAGGGAGAGGAGCACTGAAGCTTTCTTT.